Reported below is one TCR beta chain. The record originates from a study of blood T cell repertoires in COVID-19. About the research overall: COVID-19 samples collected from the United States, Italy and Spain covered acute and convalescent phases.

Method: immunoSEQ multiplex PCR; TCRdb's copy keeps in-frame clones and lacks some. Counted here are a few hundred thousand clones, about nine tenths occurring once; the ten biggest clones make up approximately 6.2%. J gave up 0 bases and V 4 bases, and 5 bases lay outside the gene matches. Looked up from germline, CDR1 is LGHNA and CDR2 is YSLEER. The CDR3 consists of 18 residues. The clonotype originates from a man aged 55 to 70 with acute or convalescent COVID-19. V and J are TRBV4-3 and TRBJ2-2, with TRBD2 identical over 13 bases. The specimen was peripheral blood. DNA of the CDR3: TGCGCCAGCAGCCCCGGGACTAGCGGGGTCGCGAACACCGGGGAGCTGTTTTTT. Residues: CASSPGTSGVANTGELFF.